This T cell receptor (beta chain) was recovered during a study of blood T cell repertoires in COVID-19. Background on the study: In each case, the material was cDNA or gDNA derived from T cells, B-cell-depleted T cells, or PBMCs.

Clones were read by immunoSEQ multiplex PCR, and TCRdb kept only the in-frame ones, dropping some. In the table there are around 170,000 clones, about 86% of which are singletons. The sequenced sample consisted of peripheral blood. The receptor's source is a man aged 45-65 years with active or convalescent COVID-19.

Here the CDR3 DNA reads TGTGCCAGCAGCGTATTAGACAATGAGCAGTTCTTC. Its protein product is CASSVLDNEQFF. V and J are TRBV9 and TRBJ2-1; D is uncertain. Trimming took off 1 base at V and 5 bases at J, with 4 bases between the two ends. The CDR3 sequence is 12 residues long. The germline V gene encodes CDR1 SGDLS and CDR2 YYNGEE.